The 32 T cell receptor beta chains listed next were all sequenced from one sample in a study of blood T cell repertoires in COVID-19. Libraries were prepared by immunoSEQ multiplex PCR; TCRdb keeps only in-frame clonotypes and omits some of them. Among 150,000 to 180,000 clones, more than 80% were seen once, and the ten largest hold over 0.45%. The sample was peripheral blood. The source of these receptors is a man over 45 with acute or convalescent COVID-19.

This chain links TRBV7-9 with TRBJ2-7; 7 nucleotides agree with TRBD1. This CDR3 is 14 amino acids long. CDR1 is SEHNR and CDR2 is FQNEAQ in the germline V gene (reference sequence). Germline trimming cut 5 bases from V and 4 bases from J; bases unmatched to any gene: 8. CDR3: CASSGEGGTYEQYF. The CDR3 DNA reads TGTGCCAGCAGCGGTGAAGGGGGCACATACGAGCAGTACTTC.

A remark on this clone: The identical CDR3 is also encoded by other nucleotide sequences in the sample. The J gene is TRBJ1-2, the V gene TRBV5-5; no definite D call. Germline V lookup: CDR1 SGHKS, CDR2 YYEKEE (reference sequence). CDR3 length: 14 amino acids. Deletions cut 0 bases from V and 6 bases from J, with 12 bases between. DNA of the CDR3: TGTGCCAGCAGCTTGGGCGGATCCGATAATGGCTACACCTTC. It yields the protein CASSLGGSDNGYTF.

This chain connects TRBV2 to TRBJ2-5; 9 bases are shared with TRBD1. Trimming removed 6 bases from V and 5 bases from J; junction bases left unmatched: 10. CDR3 length: 15 residues. Germline V gene lookup returns CDR1 SNHLY and CDR2 FYNNEI. CDR3 sequence: CASSGNRGRFETQYF. DNA of the CDR3: TGTGCCAGCAGCGGTAACAGGGGGCGTTTTGAGACCCAGTACTTC.

The chain links TRBV19 to TRBJ2-7; the D gene is possibly TRBD1 (6 bases). The CDR3 runs to 15 residues. Germline-derived CDR1 and CDR2 are LNHDA and SQIVND (reference sequence). Trimming stripped 1 base from V and 2 bases from J, with 12 bases between. CDR3 region: CASSIGWGHTYEQYV. The CDR3 nucleotides read TGTGCCAGTAGTATAGGATGGGGACATACCTACGAGCAGTACGTC.

The rearrangement links TRBV7-2 to TRBJ2-1; no clear D. Germline CDR1 SGHTA, CDR2 FQGNSA. V shed 5 bases and J shed 1 base, with 18 bases lying between them. The CDR3 runs to 17 residues. For the CDR3, the DNA is TGTGCCAGCAGCCTTCGGGTAGCACCTTTTTCCTACAATGAGCAGTTCTTC. It encodes CASSLRVAPFSYNEQFF. The whole variable domain, remainder taken from reference TRBV7-2 and TRBJ2-1, is GAGVSQSPSNKVTEKGKDVELRCDPISGHTALYWYRQSLGQGLEFLIYFQGNSAPDKSGLPSDRFSAERTGGSVSTLTIQRTQQEDSAVYLCASSLRVAPFSYNEQFFGPGTRLTVL.

The rearrangement links TRBV11-3 to TRBJ2-2, with 13 positions matching TRBD2. This CDR3 region has 17 residues. V lost 5 bases to trimming and J lost 1 base; unmatched junction nucleotides: 4. Germline V gene data show CDR1 as SGHNT and CDR2 as YENEEA. DNA of the CDR3: TGTGCCAGCAGCACCCGGACTAGCGGGGGGAACACCGGGGAGCTGTTTTTT. The encoded protein is CASSTRTSGGNTGELFF.

The rearrangement uses TRBV6-5 and TRBJ1-5, with 7 bases matching TRBD1. Germline V gene data show CDR1 as MNHEY and CDR2 as SVGAGI. There are 13 residues in the CDR3. V was pared by 6 bases and J by 5 bases, with 4 bases of the junction left unmatched. The CDR3 sequence: CASRGTEYQPQHF. CDR3 nucleotide sequence: TGTGCCAGCAGGGGGACAGAGTATCAGCCCCAGCATTTT.

The J gene is TRBJ1-2, the V gene TRBV12-3 or TRBV12-4; 7 positions agree with TRBD1. Trimming cost V 7 bases and J 4 bases; bases outside gene matches: 6. The CDR3 sequence is 13 residues long. In DNA form, the CDR3 reads TGTGCCAGCATTAGGGGGCGCACCTATGGCTACACCTTC. It specifies CASIRGRTYGYTF.

V is TRBV5-4 and J is TRBJ2-5, with D tentatively TRBD1 (6 bases). CDR3 length: 16 amino acids. Trimming shortened V by 4 bases and J by 2 bases, and 18 bases separated the two germline ends. CDR1 is SGHNT, CDR2 YYREEE, per germline (reference sequence). CDR3: CASSPMTGARQETQYF. CDR3 sequence (DNA): TGTGCCAGCAGCCCGATGACAGGTGCGCGGCAAGAGACCCAGTACTTC.

V is TRBV5-6 and J is TRBJ2-1; 7 bases fit TRBD2. Unmatched junction bases numbered 9, after V lost 4 bases and J lost 5 bases. This CDR3 has 15 residues. Germline V gene sequence: CDR1 SGHDT, CDR2 YYEEEE. This chain's CDR3 is CASSPPSGVNNEQFF. CDR3 DNA: TGTGCCAGCAGCCCCCCGAGCGGGGTGAACAATGAGCAGTTCTTC.

The J gene is TRBJ2-1, the V gene TRBV7-2, with 9 bases fitting TRBD1. This CDR3 contains 15 residues. The trim removed 3 bases at V and 0 bases at J, leaving 0 bases unmatched. Germline V CDR1 and CDR2: SGHTA, FQGNSA. The DNA for the CDR3 is TGTGCCAGCAGCTTGACAGGGGGCTCCTACAATGAGCAGTTCTTC. Its protein product is CASSLTGGSYNEQFF.

This clone appeared a single time. The rearrangement links TRBV7-9 to TRBJ2-3; 14 bases agree with TRBD2. Germline V lookup: CDR1 SEHNR, CDR2 FQNEAQ (reference sequence). Trimming removed 4 bases from V and 6 bases from J; junction bases left unmatched: 9. The CDR3 consists of 17 residues. The CDR3 DNA reads TGTGCCAGCAGCTACCCCGGGACTAGCGGGGGTAGTGATACGCAGTATTTT. It translates to CASSYPGTSGGSDTQYF.

This chain links TRBV24-1 with TRBJ1-5, with 7 bases matching TRBD1. In germline, CDR1 is KGHDR, CDR2 SFDVKD. J lost 3 bases, V lost 1 base, and 17 bases had no gene match. The CDR3 runs 20 residues. The DNA for the CDR3 is TGTGCCACCAGTGATTTTATGACAGGGAGGTCCCACCAAGTCAATCAGCCCCAGCATTTT. This gives the protein CATSDFMTGRSHQVNQPQHF.

The chain is built from TRBV6-6 and TRBJ1-2; D gene uncertain. The CDR3 extends over 12 amino acids. V shed 6 bases and J shed 2 bases, with 7 bases lying between them. CDR1 is MNHNY, CDR2 SVGAGI, per germline (reference sequence). CDR3 region: CASRERNYGYTF. CDR3 nucleotide sequence: TGTGCCAGCAGAGAACGGAACTATGGCTACACCTTC.

This chain connects TRBV2 to TRBJ1-5, with TRBD1 identical over 8 bases. V shed 6 bases, J shed 5 bases, and the junction held 3 bases outside the gene matches. The germline CDR1 and CDR2 sequences are SNHLY and FYNNEI. The CDR3 totals 13 residues. The CDR3: CASSLDRDQPQHF. The DNA of the CDR3 is TGTGCCAGCAGCCTGGACAGGGATCAGCCCCAGCATTTT.

CDR3: CASSLADRGSSPLHF. The CDR3 bases are TGTGCCAGCAGCTTAGCGGACAGGGGAAGTTCACCCCTCCACTTT. The rearrangement uses TRBV7-2 and TRBJ1-6; TRBD1 aligns across 9 bases. The V gene end was trimmed by 0 bases and the J gene end by 9 bases; junction bases not matched to a gene: 3. From germline, CDR1 is SGHTA and CDR2 FQGNSA. This CDR3 is built from 15 residues.

CDR3 amino acids: CASSIRRTSGGYNEQFF. DNA for the CDR3: TGTGCCAGCAGCATTAGGAGGACTAGCGGGGGATACAATGAGCAGTTCTTC. The chain joins TRBV7-8 to TRBJ2-1; 13 bases are a match to TRBD2. Germline CDR1 reads SGHVS; CDR2 reads FQNEAQ. CDR3 length equals 17 residues. V trimming: 5 bases; J trimming: 4 bases; junction bases outside the gene matches: 8.

The V and J genes are TRBV12-3 or TRBV12-4 and TRBJ2-1, with D possibly TRBD1 on 6 matching bases. V was trimmed by 5 bases and J by 6 bases, leaving 11 bases between them. The CDR3 sequence is 13 residues long. The CDR3 protein is CASSRRGFNEQFF. CDR3 in DNA: TGTGCCAGCAGTCGCAGGGGATTCAATGAGCAGTTCTTC.

This clone came up a few times. The genes are TRBV6-1 and TRBJ1-3; D gene unclear. From germline, CDR1 is MNHNS and CDR2 SASEGT. V dropped 5 bases and J dropped 5 bases, with 7 bases sitting between them. The CDR3 consists of 12 residues. CDR3 amino acids: CASSRERNTIYF. The CDR3 DNA sequence: TGTGCCAGCAGTAGAGAGCGAAACACCATATATTTT.

This chain links TRBV24-1 with TRBJ1-1; a weak D match, TRBD1 (5 bases). Trimming removed 1 base at V and 10 bases at J, with 15 bases between. Germline values: CDR1 KGHDR, CDR2 SFDVKD. This CDR3 is built from 14 residues. The CDR3 bases are TGTGCCACCAGTGATTTAGTCCAGGACCAGGGAGCTTTCTTT. This translates into CATSDLVQDQGAFF.

The CDR3 region has the DNA TGTGCCAGCAGTTTATTTGGGACAGCGGGTGACTATAGCAATCAGCCCCAGCATTTT. Translating gives CASSLFGTAGDYSNQPQHF. V gene TRBV27 combines with J gene TRBJ1-5; TRBD1 matches 7 bases. V shed 1 base, J shed 0 bases, and the junction held 12 bases outside the gene matches. This CDR3 contains 19 residues. The germline V gene has CDR1 MNHEY and CDR2 SMNVEV (reference sequence).

This clone was detected once. The rearrangement joins TRBV4-1 to TRBJ2-3; 7 bases fit TRBD2. Trimming cost V 4 bases and J 1 base; bases outside gene matches: 8. This CDR3 has 16 residues. From germline, CDR1 is MGHRA and CDR2 YSYEKL. CDR3 sequence: CASSRRLAEGTDTQYF. DNA for the CDR3: TGCGCCAGCAGCCGCCGTCTAGCGGAGGGCACAGATACGCAGTATTTT.

The genes are TRBV6-5 and TRBJ2-5, with TRBD1 as a possible D gene (6 bases). Trimming stripped 0 bases from V and 2 bases from J, with 10 bases between. This CDR3 region has 15 residues. CDR1 and CDR2 from the germline V gene are MNHEY and SVGAGI. The CDR3 sequence: CASSYSWQGQETQYF. The CDR3 coding sequence is TGTGCCAGCAGTTACTCGTGGCAGGGGCAAGAGACCCAGTACTTC.

This sequence joins TRBV9 and TRBJ2-1; 9 positions match TRBD2. V lost 0 bases to trimming and J lost 7 bases; unmatched junction nucleotides: 5. Germline assignment: CDR1 SGDLS and CDR2 YYNGEE. The CDR3 is made up of 15 amino acids. CDR3 DNA: TGTGCCAGCAGCGTAGAGGGGGGACTAGCAAATGAGCAGTTCTTC. Amino acid sequence: CASSVEGGLANEQFF. The variable domain in full, completed from reference TRBV9 and TRBJ2-1, reads DSGVTQTPKHLITATGQRVTLRCSPRSGDLSVYWYQQSLDQGLQFLIQYYNGEERAKGNILERFSAQQFPDLHSELNLSSLELGDSALYFCASSVEGGLANEQFFGPGTRLTVL.

The chain combines TRBV25-1 with TRBJ2-3; D is perhaps TRBD2 (5 bases). V was pared by 6 bases and J by 0 bases, with 7 bases between. Germline V lookup: CDR1 MGHDK, CDR2 SYGVNS. This CDR3 region has 13 residues. The CDR3 is CASRDWSTDTQYF. For the CDR3, the DNA is TGTGCCAGCAGGGACTGGAGCACAGATACGCAGTATTTT.

The V gene is TRBV7-8, the J gene TRBJ1-1, with 8 bases fitting TRBD1. The V gene end was trimmed by 1 base and the J gene end by 4 bases; junction bases not matched to a gene: 11. The germline V gene encodes CDR1 SGHVS and CDR2 FQNEAQ. The CDR3 length is 17 residues. CDR3 protein: CASSLGVAGGRGTEAFF. The CDR3 bases are TGTGCCAGCAGCTTAGGCGTTGCAGGGGGCCGGGGCACTGAAGCTTTCTTT. The complete variable domain, with remaining parts taken from reference TRBV7-8 and TRBJ1-1, reads GAGVSQSPRYKVAKRGQDVALRCDPISGHVSLFWYQQALGQGPEFLTYFQNEAQLDKSGLPSDRFFAERPEGSVSTLKIQRTQQEDSAVYLCASSLGVAGGRGTEAFFGQGTRLTVV.

The chain couples TRBV7-9 to TRBJ1-6; TRBD1 agrees at 10 bases. Unmatched junction bases numbered 3, after V lost 3 bases and J lost 7 bases. The CDR3 sequence is 15 residues long. CDR1 is SEHNR and CDR2 is FQNEAQ in the germline V gene (reference sequence). The CDR3 is CASSLMGQGNSPLHF. CDR3 bases: TGTGCCAGCAGCTTGATGGGACAGGGGAATTCACCCCTCCACTTT.

This rearrangement joins TRBV7-9 to TRBJ1-2, with 7 positions matching TRBD1. Germline V gene data show CDR1 as SEHNR and CDR2 as FQNEAQ (reference sequence). The CDR3 is made up of 14 amino acids. J was trimmed by 4 bases and V by 7 bases; bases with no gene match: 9. The CDR3: CASIPTTGTYGYTF. The CDR3 bases are TGTGCCAGCATTCCGACGACAGGGACCTATGGCTACACCTTC.

This chain uses TRBV7-3 with TRBJ2-3; the D gene is possibly TRBD1 (7 bases). This CDR3 comprises 18 residues. Trimming took off 1 base at V and 2 bases at J, with 19 bases between the two ends. The germline V gene has CDR1 SGHTA and CDR2 FQGTGA. This chain's CDR3 is CASSLMRAGGTLTDTQYF. In DNA form, the CDR3 reads TGTGCCAGCAGCTTAATGAGGGCAGGGGGGACCCTCACAGATACGCAGTATTTT.

This sequence joins TRBV27 and TRBJ1-5; 7 bases align to TRBD1. CDR1 is MNHEY, CDR2 SMNVEV, per germline (reference sequence). This CDR3 spans 13 amino acids. V lost 5 bases, J lost 9 bases, and 7 bases stayed unmatched. CDR3 nucleotides: TGTGCCAGCAGTCTTCAGGGGGTTCTGCCCCAGCATTTT. Translated: CASSLQGVLPQHF.

The CDR3 protein is CASSTLRGAYEQYV. CDR3 coding DNA: TGTGCCAGCAGTACCCTGCGGGGGGCCTACGAGCAGTACGTC. The rearrangement links TRBV6-2 or TRBV6-3 to TRBJ2-7; 8 bases are shared with TRBD2. The CDR3 has 14 residues. J lost 2 bases, V lost 5 bases, and 5 bases had no gene match. Germline V gene lookup returns CDR1 MNHEY and CDR2 SVGEGT.

J is TRBJ1-1 and V is TRBV10-3; tentative D call: TRBD1 (5 bases). This CDR3 contains 13 residues. V was shortened by 9 bases and J by 5 bases, with 16 bases between the two germline ends. Germline CDR1 ENHRY, CDR2 SYGVKD. The CDR3 DNA sequence: TGTGCCATTGGGGCCAGTCTAAGGACTGAAGCTTTCTTT. It encodes CAIGASLRTEAFF.